This T cell receptor (beta chain) originates from a study of blood T cell repertoires in COVID-19. About the study: COVID-19 samples collected from the United States, Italy and Spain covered acute and convalescent phases. Sources were T cells, B-cell-depleted T cells, or PBMCs; the material itself was cDNA or gDNA.

Original processing methods: Estimation of nucleated cell counts relied on the amplification of reference gene primers. Sequencing used immunoSEQ multiplex PCR; TCRdb keeps in-frame clones, though not all of them. That table furnishes V, J and clone size, whereas the DNA furnished D and trimming. The sample comprises tens of thousands of clones, roughly four fifths of which are singletons, and 15% rests with the top ten. There are 15 residues in the CDR3. Germline values: CDR1 MNHEY, CDR2 SMNVEV (reference sequence). With 4 bases clipped from V and 8 bases from J, the junction kept 10 bases outside the gene matches.

Sequencing input: peripheral blood. This receptor was identified in a man older than 75 with acute or convalescent COVID-19. The chain employs TRBV27 and TRBJ1-4, with 7 positions matching TRBD1. The chain's CDR3 is CASSSAGTEEEKLFF. CDR3 bases: TGTGCCAGCAGTTCCGCGGGGACAGAGGAGGAAAAACTGTTTTTT.